The clone carrying this T cell receptor (beta chain) was counted once. The sample is drawn from a study of blood T cell repertoires in COVID-19. The wider study: Specimens from acute and convalescent COVID-19 originated in the United States, Italy and Spain.

The CDR3 runs to 15 residues. CDR1 and CDR2 from the germline V gene are LGHNA and YNFKEQ. V was shortened by 4 bases and J by 7 bases, with 17 bases between the two germline ends. Profiling relied on immunoSEQ multiplex PCR, and the TCRdb table lists in-frame clones only, not all of them. The profile shows hundreds of thousands of clones, 70% to 90% of them singletons. Sequencing input: peripheral blood. The gene calls are TRBV4-2 and TRBJ2-1; possibly TRBD2 for D (6 bases). This receptor was obtained from a woman between 25 and 40 years old with active or convalescent COVID-19. The DNA of the CDR3 is TGTGCCAGCAGCCCGGGGCCTAGCGATGATAATGAGCAGTTCTTC. Encoded protein: CASSPGPSDDNEQFF.